These 27 T cell receptor beta chains originate from one sample sequenced in a study of blood T cell repertoires in COVID-19. The data were produced by immunoSEQ multiplex PCR, yet TCRdb's version contains in-frame clones alone and is incomplete. The repertoire includes about 200,000 clones, approximately 87% of them detected once, and 6.2% sits in the top ten. The sequenced material came from peripheral blood. The origin of the receptors is a man between 60 and 70 years old who had recovered from COVID-19.

A few counts support this clone. The chain has TRBV7-9 and TRBJ2-7; D possibly corresponds to TRBD1 (7 bases). The germline V gene has CDR1 SEHNR and CDR2 FQNEAQ (reference sequence). The V end was cut by 5 bases, the J end by 3 bases, with 17 bases between. CDR3 length: 15 amino acids. The CDR3 spells CASSHAGQQLYEQYF. CDR3 DNA: TGTGCCAGCAGCCACGCGGGACAGCAGCTCTACGAGCAGTACTTC.

V gene TRBV28 combines with J gene TRBJ2-3; 13 bases match TRBD2. The germline V gene encodes CDR1 MDHEN and CDR2 SYDVKM. V lost 5 bases, J lost 8 bases, and 4 bases stayed unmatched. The CDR3 sequence is 14 residues long. The CDR3 loop is CASSTSGRASTQYF. As DNA, the CDR3 is TGTGCCAGCAGTACTAGCGGGAGGGCCAGTACGCAGTATTTT.

The chain is built from TRBV3-1 (or the pseudogene TRBV3-2) and TRBJ2-2, with D unclear. Germline V gene lookup returns CDR1 LGHDT and CDR2 YNNKEL (reference sequence). V was clipped by 0 bases and J by 3 bases, with 11 bases between them. This CDR3 region has 16 residues. As DNA, the CDR3 is TGTGCCAGCAGCCAAGAAGCGAATGTTTACACCGGGGAGCTGTTTTTT. Its translation: CASSQEANVYTGELFF.

The chain has TRBV9 and TRBJ2-2; 7 bases are a match to TRBD1. This CDR3 has 15 residues. V was clipped by 2 bases and J by 6 bases; unmatched bases: 7. The V gene's germline CDR1 is SGDLS and CDR2 YYNGEE. As DNA, the CDR3 is TGTGCCAGCAGCGTGAGGACAGGCCTCGCCGGGGAGCTGTTTTTT. Its protein product is CASSVRTGLAGELFF. The complete variable domain, with remaining parts taken from reference TRBV9 and TRBJ2-2, reads DSGVTQTPKHLITATGQRVTLRCSPRSGDLSVYWYQQSLDQGLQFLIQYYNGEERAKGNILERFSAQQFPDLHSELNLSSLELGDSALYFCASSVRTGLAGELFFGEGSRLTVL.

The rearrangement uses TRBV2 and TRBJ2-3; 9 nucleotides line up with TRBD1. There are 14 residues in the CDR3. V lost 9 bases, J lost 2 bases, and 6 bases stayed unmatched. From germline, CDR1 is SNHLY and CDR2 FYNNEI. The CDR3 DNA reads TGTGCCAGAGGGGGGACAGGGTACACAGATACGCAGTATTTT. This translates into CARGGTGYTDTQYF. Full variable domain (rest looked up from reference TRBV2 and TRBJ2-3): EPEVTQTPSHQVTQMGQEVILRCVPISNHLYFYWYRQILGQKVEFLVSFYNNEISEKSEIFDDQFSVERPDGSNFTLKIRSTKLEDSAMYFCARGGTGYTDTQYFGPGTRLTVL.

This chain links TRBV7-2 with TRBJ2-1; D call uncertain. V lost 2 bases and J lost 4, with 6 bases in between. The germline gives CDR1 SGHTA, CDR2 FQGNSA. The CDR3 consists of 13 residues. The CDR3 DNA reads TGTGCCAGCAGCTTATCAGTGTACAATGAGCAGTTCTTC. Translating gives CASSLSVYNEQFF. The variable domain in full, completed from reference TRBV7-2 and TRBJ2-1, reads GAGVSQSPSNKVTEKGKDVELRCDPISGHTALYWYRQSLGQGLEFLIYFQGNSAPDKSGLPSDRFSAERTGGSVSTLTIQRTQQEDSAVYLCASSLSVYNEQFFGPGTRLTVL.

CDR3 sequence reads: CASRGLAGGSRSYNEQFF. CDR3 nucleotide sequence: TGTGCCAGCAGAGGACTAGCGGGAGGGTCCCGCTCCTACAATGAGCAGTTCTTC. This chain uses TRBV27 with TRBJ2-1; 15 bases line up with TRBD2. The CDR3 sequence is 18 residues long. The V gene's germline CDR1 is MNHEY and CDR2 SMNVEV (reference sequence). After removal of 6 bases from V and 0 bases from J, the junction contained 6 bases not matched to a gene.

The chain uses TRBV4-2 and TRBJ1-4; D is uncertain. CDR1 LGHNA and CDR2 YNFKEQ come from the germline V gene. V was trimmed by 0 bases and J by 2 bases, leaving 10 bases between them. CDR3 length: 16 residues. The CDR3, as DNA: TGTGCCAGCAGCCAAGAAGCGGGGATCACTAATGAAAAACTGTTTTTT. It codes for CASSQEAGITNEKLFF.

The chain uses TRBV6-4 and TRBJ2-7; possibly TRBD1 for D (5 bases). The V and J ends lost 8 bases and 5 bases respectively, with 16 bases between them. This CDR3 spans 13 amino acids. Germline V CDR1 and CDR2: MRHNA, SNTAGT. CDR3 sequence: CASRKGVKDEQYF. CDR3 DNA sequence: TGTGCCAGCCGGAAAGGGGTAAAGGACGAGCAGTACTTC.

The chain has TRBV5-4 and TRBJ2-2; D perhaps matches TRBD2 (6 bases). Germline CDR1 and CDR2: SGHNT and YYREEE (reference sequence). The CDR3 extends over 15 amino acids. V gave up 4 bases and J gave up 4 bases, with 14 bases separating them. CDR3 amino acids: CASSLSGVGTGELFF. The CDR3 DNA is TGTGCCAGCAGCCTTAGCGGAGTGGGCACCGGGGAGCTGTTTTTT.

The gene calls are TRBV15 and TRBJ1-2; TRBD1 aligns across 7 bases. Trimming at V came to 4 bases and at J to 3 bases, leaving 14 bases not matched to a gene. From germline, CDR1 is LNHNV and CDR2 YYDKDF (reference sequence). This CDR3 contains 17 residues. DNA of the CDR3: TGTGCCACCAGCAAAAGCCTCAGCACAGGGGAGGACTATGGCTACACCTTC. It is translated as CATSKSLSTGEDYGYTF.

The chain joins TRBV9 to TRBJ2-7; TRBD2 agrees at 10 bases. Germline V gives CDR1 SGDLS, CDR2 YYNGEE. Trimming at V came to 4 bases and at J to 4 bases, leaving 8 bases not matched to a gene. The CDR3 has 15 residues. This chain's CDR3 is CASSNSGGAEYEQYF. Written as DNA, the CDR3 is TGTGCCAGCAGCAACAGCGGGGGGGCTGAATACGAGCAGTACTTC.

The chain joins TRBV10-3 to TRBJ2-1, with 9 bases matching TRBD2. Trimming at V came to 6 bases and at J to 7 bases, leaving 10 bases not matched to a gene. Germline loops: CDR1 ENHRY, CDR2 SYGVKD. The CDR3 sequence is 15 residues long. The CDR3 is CAISPTASGENEQFF. CDR3 bases: TGTGCCATCAGCCCAACGGCTAGCGGGGAAAATGAGCAGTTCTTC.

The chain couples TRBV11-2 to TRBJ1-5; D is undetermined. The CDR3 runs 12 residues. CDR1 and CDR2 (germline): SGHAT, FQNNGV. The V end was cut by 5 bases, the J end by 7 bases, with 9 bases between. CDR3 protein: CASSQGEQPQHF. In DNA, the CDR3 is TGTGCCAGCAGCCAAGGAGAACAGCCCCAGCATTTT. The full variable domain, with the rest looked up from reference TRBV11-2 and TRBJ1-5, is EAGVAQSPRYKIIEKRQSVAFWCNPISGHATLYWYQQILGQGPKLLIQFQNNGVVDDSQLPKDRFSAERLKGVDSTLKIQPAKLEDSAVYLCASSQGEQPQHFGDGTRLSIL.

The chain links TRBV5-1 to TRBJ2-3; 10 nucleotides align to TRBD2. CDR1 is SGHRS, CDR2 YFSETQ, per germline. CDR3 length equals 16 residues. V trimming: 0 bases; J trimming: 2 bases; junction bases outside the gene matches: 3. CDR3 protein: CASSLVGTSATDTQYF. The CDR3 nucleotides are TGCGCCAGCAGCTTGGTAGGGACTAGCGCCACAGATACGCAGTATTTT.

The V call is TRBV19, the J call TRBJ1-1; TRBD1 might be the D (5 bases). Germline V CDR1 and CDR2: LNHDA, SQIVND (reference sequence). The CDR3 sequence is 16 residues long. V was trimmed by 10 bases and J by 5 bases, leaving 26 bases between them. This CDR3 is CAISAMSGRAGTEAFF. CDR3 DNA: TGTGCCATCTCGGCTATGTCCGGGAGGGCAGGGACTGAAGCTTTCTTT.

The chain has TRBV4-2 and TRBJ2-1; 13 bases are shared with TRBD2. CDR3 size: 18 residues. The J segment lost 3 bases and the V segment lost 1 base, leaving 6 bases of the junction unmatched. Germline V gene data show CDR1 as LGHNA and CDR2 as YNFKEQ. The CDR3 sequence is CASSQGLAGGGDYNEQFF. In DNA form, the CDR3 reads TGTGCCAGCAGCCAAGGACTAGCGGGAGGAGGGGACTACAATGAGCAGTTCTTC.

The chain carries TRBV6-5 and TRBJ1-4; 7 nucleotides match TRBD1. The CDR3 consists of 14 residues. Trimming removed 9 bases from V and 11 bases from J; junction bases left unmatched: 15. The germline V gene has CDR1 MNHEY and CDR2 SVGAGI. CDR3: CASTTGASGGKLFF. The CDR3 DNA reads TGTGCCAGTACAACAGGGGCCTCGGGCGGGAAACTGTTTTTT.

V and J are TRBV29-1 and TRBJ1-6, with 8 nucleotides matching TRBD1. CDR1 SQVTM and CDR2 ANQGSEA come from the germline V gene. The CDR3 spans 14 residues. V shed 7 bases, J shed 8 bases, and the junction held 10 bases outside the gene matches. The CDR3 sequence is CSAKQGASDSPLHF. The CDR3, as DNA: TGCAGCGCTAAGCAGGGGGCGTCTGATTCACCCCTCCACTTT.

The chain employs TRBV5-1 and TRBJ2-1; the match to TRBD2 covers 7 bases. The length of the CDR3 is 19 residues. V was clipped by 4 bases and J by 7 bases; unmatched bases: 23. Germline lookup yields CDR1 SGHRS and CDR2 YFSETQ. The CDR3 DNA reads TGCGCCAGCAGCAACCAACCTCCCACAGCGGGGAAGGGTAGGAATGAGCAGTTCTTC. This codes for CASSNQPPTAGKGRNEQFF.

The chain joins TRBV4-1 to TRBJ2-1; D might be TRBD2 (6 bases). The CDR3 totals 16 residues. Per the germline V gene, CDR1 is MGHRA and CDR2 is YSYEKL. V was pared by 2 bases and J by 7 bases, with 18 bases between. The CDR3 bases are TGCGCCAGCAGCCAACCACAGGTGGACTACAGGAATGAGCAGTTCTTC. It specifies CASSQPQVDYRNEQFF.

This sequence joins TRBV5-4 and TRBJ1-2; no firm D call. Per germline, CDR1 SGHNT and CDR2 YYREEE (reference sequence). The V end was cut by 3 bases, the J end by 2 bases, with 11 bases between. The CDR3 totals 14 residues. This CDR3 is CASSSGGSNYGYTF. The CDR3 DNA sequence: TGTGCCAGCAGCTCGGGAGGCAGCAACTATGGCTACACCTTC.

The chain couples TRBV27 to TRBJ2-6, with TRBD1 matching over 11 bases. V was pared by 3 bases and J by 0 bases, with 13 bases of the junction left unmatched. CDR1 and CDR2 from the germline V gene are MNHEY and SMNVEV (reference sequence). The CDR3 extends over 21 amino acids. CDR3 nucleotide sequence: TGTGCCAGCAGTTTCACCCGGACAGGGGGCGACCCAAGCTCTGGGGCCAACGTCCTGACTTTC. This sequence encodes CASSFTRTGGDPSSGANVLTF.

This chain links TRBV11-3 with TRBJ1-1; 7 bases match TRBD1. The CDR3 consists of 17 residues. The V and J ends lost 2 bases and 4 bases, in that order; junction bases with no gene match: 13. CDR1 SGHNT and CDR2 YENEEA come from the germline V gene. This CDR3 is CASSLNGDSTLGTEAFF. CDR3 nucleotide sequence: TGTGCCAGCAGCTTAAATGGGGACAGTACCTTGGGCACTGAAGCTTTCTTT. The full variable domain, with the rest looked up from reference TRBV11-3 and TRBJ1-1, is EAGVVQSPRYKIIEKKQPVAFWCNPISGHNTLYWYLQNLGQGPELLIRYENEEAVDDSQLPKDRFSAERLKGVDSTLKIQPAELGDSAVYLCASSLNGDSTLGTEAFFGQGTRLTVV.

The chain joins TRBV5-1 to TRBJ1-1, with D unclear. This CDR3 contains 15 residues. Trimming took 0 bases from V and 0 from J, leaving 9 bases between them. CDR1 is SGHRS and CDR2 is YFSETQ in the germline V gene. The CDR3 loop is CASSLGPLMNTEAFF. The CDR3 nucleotides are TGCGCCAGCAGCTTGGGTCCTTTAATGAACACTGAAGCTTTCTTT.

The chain uses TRBV24-1 and TRBJ1-2; perhaps TRBD1 as D (6 bases). Between the trimmed V and J ends, which lost 4 bases and 0 bases, there was a span of 17 bases. The CDR3 is 17 residues long. Per the germline V gene, CDR1 is KGHDR and CDR2 is SFDVKD. The CDR3 loop is CATSDPRAGTPNYGYTF. The CDR3 DNA is TGTGCCACCAGTGACCCACGCGCCGGGACACCTAACTATGGCTACACCTTC.

The table lists this clone with a few counts. The chain joins TRBV10-3 to TRBJ1-1; D is uncertain. The V gene's germline CDR1 is ENHRY and CDR2 SYGVKD. V lost 4 bases to trimming and J lost 5 bases, with 5 bases between them. The CDR3 loop spans 11 amino acids. The CDR3 protein is CAISAGTEAFF. CDR3 nucleotides: TGTGCCATCAGTGCGGGTACTGAAGCTTTCTTT.